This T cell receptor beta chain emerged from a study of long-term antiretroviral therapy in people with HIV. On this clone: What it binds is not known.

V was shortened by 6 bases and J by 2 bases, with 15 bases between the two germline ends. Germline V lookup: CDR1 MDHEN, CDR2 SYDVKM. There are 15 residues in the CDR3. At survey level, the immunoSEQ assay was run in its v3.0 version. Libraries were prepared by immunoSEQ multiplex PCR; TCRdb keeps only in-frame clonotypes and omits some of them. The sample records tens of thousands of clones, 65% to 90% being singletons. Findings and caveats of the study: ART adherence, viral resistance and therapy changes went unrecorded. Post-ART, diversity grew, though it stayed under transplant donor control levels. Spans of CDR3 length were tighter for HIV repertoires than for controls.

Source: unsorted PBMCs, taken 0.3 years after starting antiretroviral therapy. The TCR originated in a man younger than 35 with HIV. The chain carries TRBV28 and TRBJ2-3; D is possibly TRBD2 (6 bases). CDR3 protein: CASSSSVSSTDTQYF. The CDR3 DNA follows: TGTGCCAGCAGCTCTAGCGTCTCGTCCACAGATACGCAGTATTTT.